A selection of T cell receptor beta chains follows, all from one sample in a study of T-cell reconstitution after alpha-beta-depleted transplantation in children. Via MiXCR, TCRdb re-called the PCR reads, giving one row per CDR3 protein. The table includes about 980,000 distinct CDR3 sequences, less than 30% detected once. The input for sequencing was PBMCs, mostly from graft donor cells, taken 360 days after TCRalphabeta/CD19-depleted stem cell transplant. Source of these receptors: a boy less than two years old who had a stem cell transplant for SCID, so the T cells may come from the graft donor. CDR3s include the opening cysteine and the closing phenylalanine or tryptophan. A D gene is named only where the DNA matches it firmly. Clone size is stated in some rows and not others, as once, few, many or a class when expanded.

D: TRBD1; J: TRBJ2-5; V: TRBV28; size: -; DNA: TGTGCCAGCAGTTTGTGGACAGGGGATGCGGAGACCCAGTACTTC; CDR3: CASSLWTGDAETQYF
D: -; J: TRBJ2-7; V: TRBV4-2; size: -; DNA: TGTGCCAGCAGCCAGAACTTCAGGGACGAGCAGTACTTC; CDR3: CASSQNFRDEQYF
D: TRBD1; J: TRBJ1-4; V: TRBV12-3/TRBV12-4; size: few; DNA: TGTGCCAGCAGTCCCCGACAGGGAGGTAATGAAAAACTGTTTTTT; CDR3: CASSPRQGGNEKLFF
D: -; J: TRBJ2-3; V: TRBV9; size: -; DNA: TGTGCCAGCAGCCAAGCCGTCCGGGCTCCCGATACGCAGTATTTT; CDR3: CASSQAVRAPDTQYF
D: -; J: TRBJ2-7; V: TRBV4-1; size: -; DNA: TGCGCCAGCAGCCAAGACCATTTGACGGCTTCCTACGAGCAGTACTTC; CDR3: CASSQDHLTASYEQYF
D: TRBD1; J: TRBJ2-7; V: TRBV7-2; size: once; DNA: TGTGCCAGCAGCCAAGGGACAGTTCGGGAGCAGTACTTC; CDR3: CASSQGTVREQYF
D: TRBD2; J: TRBJ2-1; V: TRBV14; size: -; DNA: TGTGCCAGCAGCCAAGCAGCGGGGTCAGGTAATGAGCAGTTCTTC; CDR3: CASSQAAGSGNEQFF
D: -; J: TRBJ1-1; V: TRBV12-3/TRBV12-4; size: -; DNA: TGTGCCAGCAGTTTAGGTCGAGTAGGGGGGCGGACTGAAGCTTTCTTT; CDR3: CASSLGRVGGRTEAFF
D: TRBD1; J: TRBJ2-1; V: TRBV5-1; size: many; DNA: TGCGCCAGCAGCTTGGTAGGAGACAGGGGCAATGAGCAGTTCTTC; CDR3: CASSLVGDRGNEQFF
D: -; J: TRBJ2-1; V: TRBV11-2; size: -; DNA: TGTGCCAGCAGCTTTGGGGGGATCCTCAATGAGCAGTTCTTC; CDR3: CASSFGGILNEQFF
D: TRBD2; J: TRBJ2-7; V: TRBV20-1; size: -; DNA: TGCAGTGCTAGAGATCAAATTAGCGGGACGTCGGACTACGAGCAGTACTTC; CDR3: CSARDQISGTSDYEQYF
D: TRBD1; J: TRBJ2-5; V: TRBV20-1; size: -; DNA: TGCAGTGGATTGACAGGGTGGGGCGAGACCCAGTACTTC; CDR3: CSGLTGWGETQYF
D: -; J: TRBJ1-5; V: TRBV19; size: few; DNA: TGTGCCAGTAGTACCTCCGCGGTTTACAATCAGCCCCAGCATTTT; CDR3: CASSTSAVYNQPQHF
D: -; J: TRBJ2-5; V: TRBV4-3; size: few; DNA: TGCGCCAGCAGCCAATTTTTGGGCGGGACTGAGACCCAGTACTTC; CDR3: CASSQFLGGTETQYF
D: -; J: TRBJ2-3; V: TRBV5-5; size: few; DNA: TGTGCCAGCAGCTTGGCAGGGCCGGCAGATACGCAGTATTTT; CDR3: CASSLAGPADTQYF
D: -; J: TRBJ2-1; V: TRBV7-6; size: few; DNA: TGTGCCAGCAGCCCTAAATCGGCGGGGCTTCCCTCCTACAATGAGCAGTTCTTC; CDR3: CASSPKSAGLPSYNEQFF
D: -; J: TRBJ2-1; V: TRBV12-3/TRBV12-4; size: few; DNA: TGTGCCAGCAGACTGGACACCCCAAACAATGAGCAGTTCTTC; CDR3: CASRLDTPNNEQFF
D: TRBD2; J: TRBJ2-3; V: TRBV20-1; size: few; DNA: TGCAGTGCTCCGCGGGGGACTAGCAGAGATACGCAGTATTTT; CDR3: CSAPRGTSRDTQYF
D: -; J: TRBJ2-1; V: TRBV12-3/TRBV12-4; size: -; DNA: TGTGCCAGCAGATCGGGACTCCCGAGAACCTACAATGAGCAGTTCTTC; CDR3: CASRSGLPRTYNEQFF
D: -; J: TRBJ2-7; V: TRBV25-1; size: -; DNA: TGTGCCAGCAGTCCCCTAGGGGACCGATTTCGTTACTTC; CDR3: CASSPLGDRFRYF
D: -; J: TRBJ2-1; V: TRBV20-1; size: few; DNA: TGCAGTGCGCAAGGACAGCGAGCCTACAATGAGCAGTTCTTC; CDR3: CSAQGQRAYNEQFF
D: TRBD1; J: TRBJ2-1; V: TRBV3-1; size: many; DNA: TGTGCCAGCAGCACCGCCGGGACAGGCACTTACAATGAGCAGTTCTTC; CDR3: CASSTAGTGTYNEQFF
D: TRBD2; J: TRBJ2-3; V: TRBV9; size: few; DNA: TGTGCCAGCAGCGCCACCCGGGGGGGGACTAGCCGCACAGATACGCAGTATTTT; CDR3: CASSATRGGTSRTDTQYF
D: -; J: TRBJ1-1; V: TRBV5-1; size: few; DNA: TGCGCCAGCAGCTTGAGGCCGGACGGGAAGAACACTGAAGCTTTCTTT; CDR3: CASSLRPDGKNTEAFF
D: -; J: TRBJ2-3; V: TRBV5-1; size: few; DNA: TGCGCCAGCAGCGCGTCGAAAGATACGCAGTATTTT; CDR3: CASSASKDTQYF
D: -; J: TRBJ2-1; V: TRBV10-3; size: -; DNA: TGTGCCATCAGTGAGTCTGCCAGCGATGAGCAGTTCTTC; CDR3: CAISESASDEQFF
D: TRBD1; J: TRBJ1-2; V: TRBV7-9; size: -; DNA: TGTGCCAGCAGCTTAGAACAGGGGGATGGCTACACCTTC; CDR3: CASSLEQGDGYTF
D: -; J: TRBJ1-3; V: TRBV27; size: few; DNA: TGTGCCAGCAGTCCCAACTCCGCGGGACAAAGCTCTGGAAACACCATATATTTT; CDR3: CASSPNSAGQSSGNTIYF
D: TRBD2; J: TRBJ2-2; V: TRBV12-3/TRBV12-4; size: -; DNA: TGTGCCAGCAGTCCAGAGGGACTAGCGGGGAACACCGGGGAGCTGTTTTTT; CDR3: CASSPEGLAGNTGELFF
D: -; J: TRBJ1-2; V: TRBV19; size: -; DNA: TGTGCCAGTAGTATTTCGGGGGGGCTGGCGTATGGCTACACCTTC; CDR3: CASSISGGLAYGYTF
D: -; J: TRBJ1-4; V: TRBV9; size: few; DNA: TGTGCCAGCAGCGTTGGGGGAAACTTCGGGGAAAAACTGTTTTTT; CDR3: CASSVGGNFGEKLFF
D: TRBD2; J: TRBJ2-7; V: TRBV27; size: -; DNA: TGTGACAGCAGTCCGTCGGGACTAGCGGGTTACTACGAGCAGTACTTC; CDR3: CDSSPSGLAGYYEQYF
D: -; J: TRBJ2-3; V: TRBV4-1; size: -; DNA: TGCGCCAGCAGCCAAGATTTGGGGCGGGATACGCAGTATTTT; CDR3: CASSQDLGRDTQYF
D: TRBD2; J: TRBJ2-1; V: TRBV6-2/TRBV6-3; size: -; DNA: TGTGCCAGCTGGACTAGCGGGGGGGCTAGGGAGCAGTTCTTC; CDR3: CASWTSGGAREQFF
D: -; J: TRBJ2-7; V: TRBV5-5; size: -; DNA: TGTGCCAGCAGCCCTCCAGGGATCCCTGGGGAGCAGTACTTC; CDR3: CASSPPGIPGEQYF
D: TRBD2; J: TRBJ2-3; V: TRBV29-1; size: once; DNA: TGCAGCGTTGCTAGCGGGGGGCCTAGCACAGATACGCAGTATTTT; CDR3: CSVASGGPSTDTQYF
D: -; J: TRBJ2-1; V: TRBV7-9; size: -; DNA: TGTGCCAGCAGCGTGACCCAAAACTACAATGAGCAGTTCTTC; CDR3: CASSVTQNYNEQFF
D: TRBD2; J: TRBJ2-3; V: TRBV27; size: -; DNA: TGTGCCAGCAGTTTGCCCATACTAGCGGGGACGACAAATACGCAGTATTTT; CDR3: CASSLPILAGTTNTQYF
D: -; J: TRBJ2-5; V: TRBV30; size: -; DNA: TGTGCCTGGAGCGCCCCGGGCCCGATGGGGGAGACCCAGTACTTC; CDR3: CAWSAPGPMGETQYF
D: -; J: TRBJ2-6; V: TRBV5-6; size: few; DNA: TGTGCCAGCAGCTCGCCGGGAGTCCCCTCTGGGGCCAACGTCCTGACTTTC; CDR3: CASSSPGVPSGANVLTF
D: TRBD2; J: TRBJ2-7; V: TRBV7-9; size: -; DNA: TGTGCCAGCAGCGATCACCGGGGGGTTTATTCCTACGAGCAGTACTTC; CDR3: CASSDHRGVYSYEQYF
D: -; J: TRBJ2-2; V: TRBV9; size: -; DNA: TGTGCCAGCGGGCAGAAGGCGACCGGGGAGCTGTTTTTT; CDR3: CASGQKATGELFF
D: -; J: TRBJ2-5; V: TRBV28; size: -; DNA: TGTGCCAGCACCCCCGGGACCCGGAGAAGGACCCAGTACTTC; CDR3: CASTPGTRRRTQYF
D: -; J: TRBJ2-7; V: TRBV28; size: few; DNA: TGTGCCAGCAGTGACCCCGGTGGGTCTGCTCGCTACGAGCAGTACTTC; CDR3: CASSDPGGSARYEQYF
D: TRBD2; J: TRBJ2-2; V: TRBV20-1; size: -; DNA: TGCAGTGCTAGAGATCGGGGGGTAGCGAACACCGGGGAGCTGTTTTTT; CDR3: CSARDRGVANTGELFF
D: -; J: TRBJ2-3; V: TRBV29-1; size: -; DNA: TGCAGCGTTGAAGACCAGGGTCGGGGTACAGATACGCAGTATTTT; CDR3: CSVEDQGRGTDTQYF
D: -; J: TRBJ1-1; V: TRBV29-1; size: few; DNA: TGCAGCGTCTCCCGGAGGTTCGGTGGTGGCGCTTTCTTT; CDR3: CSVSRRFGGGAFF
D: -; J: TRBJ2-1; V: TRBV7-2; size: many; DNA: TGTGCCAGCAGCTTAAGCCCCAGAGGAGCCTACAATGAGCAGTTCTTC; CDR3: CASSLSPRGAYNEQFF
D: -; J: TRBJ2-6; V: TRBV7-8; size: -; DNA: TGTGCCAGCAGCTTAGTGGCTCCCTCTGGGGCCAACGTCCTGACTTTC; CDR3: CASSLVAPSGANVLTF
D: -; J: TRBJ2-3; V: TRBV25-1; size: -; DNA: TGTGCCAGCAGTGAATATCTGGACCACACAGATACGCAGTATTTT; CDR3: CASSEYLDHTDTQYF
D: TRBD1; J: TRBJ2-4; V: TRBV20-1; size: few; DNA: TGCAGTGCTCGTCCCAGGGGGTCGTACATTCAGTACTTC; CDR3: CSARPRGSYIQYF
D: -; J: TRBJ2-2; V: TRBV24-1; size: -; DNA: TGTGCCACCAGTGACGCGGGTGCGCAAAACACCGGGGAGCTGTTTTTT; CDR3: CATSDAGAQNTGELFF
D: -; J: TRBJ1-2; V: TRBV20-1; size: many; DNA: TGCAGTGCTAGAGATCCCGCCCACTACTATGGCTACACCTTC; CDR3: CSARDPAHYYGYTF
D: -; J: TRBJ2-1; V: TRBV7-2; size: -; DNA: TGTGCCAGCAGCTTAGCTCCGGGCGAGCAGTTCTTC; CDR3: CASSLAPGEQFF
D: -; J: TRBJ1-1; V: TRBV5-1; size: -; DNA: TGCGCCAGCAGCTTGCAGGGTCCCTCGACTGAAGCTTTCTTT; CDR3: CASSLQGPSTEAFF
D: -; J: TRBJ2-1; V: TRBV12-3/TRBV12-4; size: -; DNA: TGTGCCAGCAGTTTAGAACTGCCGGATGAGCAGTTCTTC; CDR3: CASSLELPDEQFF
D: -; J: TRBJ1-1; V: TRBV2; size: -; DNA: TGTGCCAGCGGGCCGACATCGAACACTGAAGCTTTCTTT; CDR3: CASGPTSNTEAFF
D: TRBD1; J: TRBJ2-2; V: TRBV5-4; size: -; DNA: TGTGCCAGCAGCTTAGGGACAGGAACGAACACCGGGGAGCTGTTTTTT; CDR3: CASSLGTGTNTGELFF
D: -; J: TRBJ1-1; V: TRBV2; size: -; DNA: TGTGCCAGCAGTGAACAGGAAGGGGTAGGCACTGAAGCTTTCTTT; CDR3: CASSEQEGVGTEAFF
D: -; J: TRBJ2-5; V: TRBV7-6; size: -; DNA: TGTGCCAGCAGCGCTACACCGGGACCTCATAGTGGGGAGACCCAGTACTTC; CDR3: CASSATPGPHSGETQYF